This record covers a single TCR beta chain. The antigen remains unidentified. This specimen comes from a study of lymphopenia after photon versus proton radiotherapy. Overall study results and limits: Under photons, naive T cells and diversity fell while effector/memory populations rose. A bigger post-nadir fall in TCR diversity correlated inversely with survival time in deceased patients.

Only in-frame clones appear in the TCRdb table, and some are missing; sequencing was by immunoSEQ multiplex PCR. This sample yields approximately 35,000 clones, of which under 90% are seen a single time; approximately 6.6% belongs to the top ten. Germline-derived CDR1 and CDR2 are SGHTA and FQGNSA. V lost 0 bases and J lost 5, with 13 bases in between. This CDR3 has 15 amino acids. The sequence was collected from a woman aged 50 to 60 with pancreatic cancer. This sample comprised peripheral blood, obtained from a patient treated with photon-based radiotherapy. The chain carries TRBV7-2 and TRBJ2-5; D not resolved. CDR3: CASSLAAQEYETQYF. In nucleotides, the CDR3 is TGTGCCAGCAGCTTAGCCGCCCAAGAATACGAGACCCAGTACTTC.